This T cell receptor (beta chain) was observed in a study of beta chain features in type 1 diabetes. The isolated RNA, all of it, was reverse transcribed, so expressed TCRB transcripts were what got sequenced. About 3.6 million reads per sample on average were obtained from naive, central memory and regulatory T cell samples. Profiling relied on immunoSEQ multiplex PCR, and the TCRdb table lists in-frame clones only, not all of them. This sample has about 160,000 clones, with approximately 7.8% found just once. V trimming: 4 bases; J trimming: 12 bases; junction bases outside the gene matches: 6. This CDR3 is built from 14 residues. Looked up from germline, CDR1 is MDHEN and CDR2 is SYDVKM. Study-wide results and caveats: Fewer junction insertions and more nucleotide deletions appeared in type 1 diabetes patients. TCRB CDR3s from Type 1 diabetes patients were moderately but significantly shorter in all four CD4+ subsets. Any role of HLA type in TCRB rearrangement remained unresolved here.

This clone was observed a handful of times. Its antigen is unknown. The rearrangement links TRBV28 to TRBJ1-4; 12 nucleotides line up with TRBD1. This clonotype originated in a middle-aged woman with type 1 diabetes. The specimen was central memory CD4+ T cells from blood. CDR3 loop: CASSSAGQGAQLFF. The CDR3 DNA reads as TGTGCCAGCAGTTCCGCGGGACAGGGGGCACAACTGTTTTTT.